These T cell receptor beta chains were read from a single sample in a study. TCRdb re-called the RT-PCR reads through MiXCR, storing one row per CDR3 protein. The table has more than 550,000 distinct CDR3 sequences, 14% seen once. Input material: memory CD4+ T cells from blood. The receptors here all came from a female donor in good health, serving as a healthy control. Both conserved end residues are trimmed from each CDR3.

j_gene | v_gene | CDR3aa
TRBJ1-5 | TRBV20-1 | SARYQSQPQH
TRBJ2-3 | TRBV7-2 | ASSLNKGGGALVTQY
TRBJ1-4 | TRBV20-1 | SARVANEKLF
TRBJ1-1 | TRBV29-1 | SVEDSRKGSEAF
TRBJ2-2 | TRBV7-6 | ASSLWSEGAGELF
TRBJ1-5 | TRBV6-1 | ASRRQLSGQPQH
TRBJ2-1 | TRBV20-1 | SARGVDSALYNEQF
TRBJ2-3 | TRBV28 | ASTPAGGGADTQY
TRBJ2-7 | TRBV6-2/TRBV6-3 | ASRQRTSGFSSYEQY
TRBJ2-1 | TRBV7-3 | ASSTKDGSSYNEQF
TRBJ2-3 | TRBV7-6 | ASSPQTAPDTQY
TRBJ2-1 | TRBV5-1 | ASSLSGQGADEQF
TRBJ1-2 | TRBV28 | ASSFFKGFYT
TRBJ1-4 | TRBV20-1 | SARDQDRVKLF
TRBJ2-3 | TRBV20-1 | SASAGLGTDTQY
TRBJ2-7 | TRBV6-6 | ATIAGALFEQY
TRBJ2-1 | TRBV7-3 | ASSRTTGIWNEQF
TRBJ2-2 | TRBV3-1 | ASSGLTGELF
TRBJ1-5 | TRBV7-6 | ASSLVAGGGSNQPQH
TRBJ2-1 | TRBV27 | ASRLGASGIYNEQF
TRBJ2-1 | TRBV4-2 | ASSQEGGVYNEQF
TRBJ1-5 | TRBV10-3 | AISGDRNQPQH
TRBJ2-1 | TRBV18 | ASSPISGPNEQF
TRBJ2-7 | TRBV27 | ASSGQGARRREQY
TRBJ2-1 | TRBV20-1 | SVQREGLSNEQF
TRBJ1-1 | TRBV29-1 | SVARLTSGAF
TRBJ2-3 | TRBV5-4 | ASSRGLAGVTDTQY
TRBJ2-3 | TRBV20-1 | SARFAGQGTDTQY
TRBJ2-2 | TRBV28 | ASTGSTGELF
TRBJ2-1 | TRBV14 | ASSQVLASRF
TRBJ2-5 | TRBV20-1 | SARVAGGETQY